This is a list of T cell receptor beta chains from one sample in a study of blood T cell repertoires in COVID-19. Generated by immunoSEQ multiplex PCR, the TCRdb table keeps only in-frame clones and is missing some. The sample lists some 250,000 clones, approximately 86% occurring once. The sequencing input was peripheral blood. Source of these receptors: a woman in her fifties or sixties with COVID-19, enrolled during active disease. Each CDR3 is given with its conserved first and last residue. D genes are given only for firm matches.

J	D	V	CDR3
TRBJ2-5	TRBD2	TRBV5-1	CASSADLSPVASGNPGRETQYF
TRBJ2-7	TRBD1	TRBV27	CASRLQGAREQYF
TRBJ1-5	TRBD1	TRBV6-2/TRBV6-3	CASSYVVGQGTNQPQHF
TRBJ1-1	TRBD1	TRBV18	CASSPSGQGAEAFF
TRBJ2-3	TRBD2	TRBV5-1	CASSFGASGSLTDTQYF
TRBJ2-1	NA	TRBV18	CASSPGQYRVREQFF
TRBJ2-2	NA	TRBV10-2	CASRTAVTTGELFF
TRBJ2-7	TRBD2	TRBV2	CASKRLAGGNEQYF
TRBJ2-2	TRBD2	TRBV3-1/TRBV3-2	CASSPQREGNTGELFF
TRBJ2-7	TRBD2	TRBV7-2	CASSGSGGPSREQYF
TRBJ1-3	NA	TRBV9	CASSVASAGSGNTIYF
TRBJ1-5	NA	TRBV15	CATSRDLIGTPQGPQHF
TRBJ1-1	NA	TRBV24-1	CATRSGEWSTEAFF
TRBJ2-4	NA	TRBV18	CASSPKSVLAKNIQYF
TRBJ2-3	TRBD1	TRBV24-1	CATSARGRGTDTQYF
TRBJ2-1	TRBD2	TRBV4-3	CASSPGLAGVEQFF
TRBJ1-1	TRBD1	TRBV27	CASSPRTGLVTEAFF
TRBJ1-3	TRBD1	TRBV5-1	CASSLEGTGRNTIYF
TRBJ1-2	TRBD1	TRBV19	CASSMGTVRGYTF
TRBJ2-5	TRBD2	TRBV7-9	CASSLGAGGQETQYF
TRBJ2-1	NA	TRBV5-1	CASSLTYAENEQFF
TRBJ1-3	NA	TRBV6-2/TRBV6-3	CASSSRVGNTIYF
TRBJ1-6	NA	TRBV2	CASSPTGSGQSPLHF
TRBJ2-1	TRBD2	TRBV5-1	CASSLHLRGGSNEQFF
TRBJ1-2	NA	TRBV28	CAYSEDRRSAGGYTF
TRBJ1-1	NA	TRBV9	CASSVTDSFDAFF
TRBJ2-1	NA	TRBV11-3	CASSFGGLNNEQFF
TRBJ2-1	NA	TRBV6-1	CASSEWGHYNEQFF
TRBJ2-7	NA	TRBV9	CASSVGEAGNDEQYF
TRBJ2-7	TRBD1	TRBV6-2/TRBV6-3	CASSYTGQKYEQYF
TRBJ2-7	NA	TRBV5-1	CASSSLRQGSTYEQYF
TRBJ1-2	TRBD1	TRBV5-1	CASSQPGQPYGYTF
TRBJ1-5	NA	TRBV5-8	CASSSRTTGGQPQHF